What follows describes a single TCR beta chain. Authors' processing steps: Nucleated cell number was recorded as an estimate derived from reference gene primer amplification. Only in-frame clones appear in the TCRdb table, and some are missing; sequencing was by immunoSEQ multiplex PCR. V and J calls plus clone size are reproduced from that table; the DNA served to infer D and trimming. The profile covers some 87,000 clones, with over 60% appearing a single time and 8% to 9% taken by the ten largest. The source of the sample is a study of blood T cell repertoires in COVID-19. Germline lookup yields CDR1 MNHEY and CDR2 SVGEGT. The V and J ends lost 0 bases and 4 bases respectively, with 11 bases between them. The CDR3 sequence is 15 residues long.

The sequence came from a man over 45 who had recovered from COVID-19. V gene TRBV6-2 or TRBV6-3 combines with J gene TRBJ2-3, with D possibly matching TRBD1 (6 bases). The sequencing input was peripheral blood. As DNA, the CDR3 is TGTGCCAGCAGTTACTCGCTACAGGGTGCAGATACGCAGTATTTT. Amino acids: CASSYSLQGADTQYF.